This section outlines one T cell receptor beta chain sequence together with its context. Its cognate antigen has yet to be identified. No base quality information exists; no much larger clone differs at one position. Based on the germline V gene, the CDR1 and CDR2 sequences are MGHRA and YSYEKL. The CDR3 has 18 amino acids, counting the end cysteine and phenylalanine. The DNA shown is the 54-base CDR3, in frame from base 1. V is cut back by 0 bases and J by 2 bases, with 8 bases in the junction unmatched. The sample belongs to a study of OX40 agonist ivuxolimab in advanced cancers. Regarding the complete study: The costimulatory receptor OX40 (CD134) was targeted by ivuxolimab, a fully human IgG2 agonistic monoclonal antibody. Intravenous ivuxolimab was administered to patients every 2 weeks at six dose levels: 0.01, 0.1, 0.3, 1.5, 3 and 10 mg/kg. Of the approximately 50 dose-escalation patients, hepatocellular carcinoma was present in around 19, melanoma in about 15, renal cell carcinoma in 9 and head and neck cancer in 9. A male proportion of around 80% and a mean age of approximately 58 years, ranging from about 20 to 85, were recorded for the dose-escalation cohort. Patients were allowed to have had prior anti-PD-1, anti-PD-L1 or anti-CTLA-4 therapy, and around two fifths of the dose-escalation patients had been treated with checkpoint inhibitors. Three dose-escalation patients achieved partial responses, one with hepatocellular carcinoma and two with cutaneous melanoma. The purpose of peripheral TCRbeta sequencing was to test whether ivuxolimab changed TCR sequence diversity and led to clonal T-cell expansion. The paper reports the monotherapy dose-escalation portion (N = 52 patients) of the phase I ivuxolimab trial.

What the study reported, not specific to this receptor: Low levels of normalized T-cell clonal expansion were also seen in some patients who did not respond. On average, CD8+ T cells showed more expanded clones than CD4+ T cells after ivuxolimab. In the 0.1-3.0 mg/kg groups, partial responders were among the patients with the lowest normalized peripheral clonal expansion, particularly in CD8+ T cells. Which antigens the clonally expanded peripheral T cells were specific for was not determined. Clonal expansion of both CD4+ and CD8+ blood T cells was observed from baseline to week 6 at doses 0.1 to 3.0 mg/kg.

Patients with autoimmune disease history or receiving systemic immunosuppression were excluded from the trial. In every dose cohort, peripheral blood was drawn for TCR sequencing at baseline, cycle 4 day 1, and cycle 7 day 1. Samples came from an open-label, multicenter, first-in-human phase I dose-escalation trial of ivuxolimab. Adults with locally advanced or metastatic head and neck squamous cell, hepatocellular, melanoma or renal cell carcinoma were enrolled in the trial. CD4+ and CD8+ T cells were sorted separately from peripheral blood before TCR sequencing. Genomic DNA was isolated from the sorted cells so that the TCRbeta CDR3 region could be sequenced. The immunoSEQ Assay was used to sequence the TCRbeta CDR3 regions. The table was pulled from immuneACCESS by TCRdb, which kept in-frame rearrangements only. Such tables lose some clones; where checked, under half of the loss comes from unresolved V genes, and the rest has no known cause. This sample is represented by under 20,000 clones; 84% of them were singletons. 55% to 85% of the sample is held by the ten biggest clonotypes.

Sequencing used CD4+ or CD8+ T cells sorted from blood, obtained in a trial of the OX40 agonist ivuxolimab. The chain links TRBV4-1 with TRBJ2-3, with TRBD2 matching 10 junction bases. The receptor comes from an adult with an advanced solid tumor such as melanoma, head and neck, liver or kidney cancer. The CDR3 is CASSQDYPSGGLTDTQYF. DNA sequence: TGCGCCAGCAGCCAAGATTACCCTAGCGGGGGCCTCACAGATACGCAGTATTTT.